What follows are 27 T cell receptor beta chains derived from one specimen sequenced in a study of draining lymph node invasion in breast cancer. Sorting for CD4+ CD45RA- CD25high cells yielded memory regulatory T cells. Each CDR3 protein is one row after TCRdb ran MiXCR on the bulk RNA-seq reads. This table has some 2,900 distinct CDR3 sequences, around 70% appearing once. The sequencing sample was made of sorted memory Tregs from a lymph node. The receptors come from a female donor with luminal breast cancer.

This clonotype was detected once. The genes are TRBV6-1 and TRBJ1-2; D possibly corresponds to TRBD1 (6 bases). V was pared by 11 bases and J by 0 bases, with 16 bases between. The CDR3 totals 14 residues. Germline values: CDR1 MNHNS, CDR2 SASEGT. The CDR3 loop reads CAGKDSLPNYGYTF. The CDR3, as DNA: TGTGCCGGAAAGGACAGCCTACCTAACTATGGCTACACCTTC.

J is TRBJ2-1 and V is TRBV20-1, with D maybe TRBD2 (6 bases). The CDR3 contains 14 residues. The germline CDR1 and CDR2 sequences are DFQATT and SNEGSKA (reference sequence). Trimming removed 5 bases at V and 5 bases at J, with 16 bases between. The CDR3, as DNA: TGCAGTGCTGAGTCTCGGGAGAGCGACAATGAGCAGTTCTTC. This sequence encodes CSAESRESDNEQFF.

This clonotype was seen only a few times. This chain joins TRBV7-9 and TRBJ1-1; D unresolved. The germline V gene encodes CDR1 SEHNR and CDR2 FQNEAQ (reference sequence). The CDR3 has 18 residues. V gave up 5 bases and J gave up 1 base, with 23 bases separating them. The DNA of the CDR3 is TGTGCCAGCAGCCTCTCTCCCATTCACGGACGGAAGAACACTGAAGCTTTCTTT. Protein product: CASSLSPIHGRKNTEAFF.

This chain uses TRBV5-1 with TRBJ2-2; D gene ambiguous. The CDR3 totals 14 residues. V lost 4 bases, J lost 6 bases, and 13 bases lay in between. Germline V gene sequence: CDR1 SGHRS, CDR2 YFSETQ. As DNA, the CDR3 is TGCGCCAGCAGCCCGCCCAGAGTTGCCGGGGAGCTGTTTTTT. Its translation is CASSPPRVAGELFF.

The chain employs TRBV23-1 and TRBJ1-1; D is uncertain. TRBV23-1 is sorted into the ORF group, with uncertain function. This CDR3 is 10 amino acids long. V lost 8 bases and J lost 11, with 12 bases in between. The CDR3 reads CASPAARAFF. CDR3 sequence (DNA): TGCGCCAGCCCCGCAGCCCGGGCTTTCTTT.

In DNA form, the CDR3 reads TGTGCCAGCAGCTTAGGTGGGGGAGGCACTGAAGCTTTCTTT. This sequence encodes CASSLGGGGTEAFF. The chain joins TRBV7-2 to TRBJ1-1, with D perhaps TRBD1 (5 bases). CDR1 and CDR2 (germline): SGHTA, FQGNSA. The CDR3 covers 14 residues. Trimming pared 1 base from V and 4 bases from J, leaving 10 bases between.

The chain employs TRBV7-9 and TRBJ2-5; perhaps D is TRBD1 or TRBD2 (6 bases each). The CDR3 runs to 14 residues. Germline V gives CDR1 SEHNR, CDR2 FQNEAQ (reference sequence). The ends were cut back, 2 bases at V and 4 bases at J, with 11 bases in the middle. The CDR3 sequence is CASSLSGAGETQYF. Here the CDR3 DNA reads TGTGCCAGCAGCTTATCGGGGGCTGGAGAGACCCAGTACTTC.

This clonotype qualifies as large. The genes are TRBV6-2 or TRBV6-3 and TRBJ2-7; TRBD1 matches 7 bases. The ends lost 5 bases at V and 4 bases at J; junction bases unmatched: 5. Per the germline V gene, CDR1 is MNHEY and CDR2 is SVGEGT. There are 13 residues in the CDR3. Here the CDR3 reads CASSATGPYEQYF. The CDR3 DNA is TGTGCCAGCAGTGCGACAGGGCCATACGAGCAGTACTTC.

The J gene is TRBJ2-7, the V gene TRBV6-2 or TRBV6-3; a weak D match, TRBD2 (6 bases). The CDR3 covers 13 residues. Trimming removed 7 bases from V and 2 bases from J, with 12 bases in between. Germline assignment: CDR1 MNHEY and CDR2 SVGEGT. The CDR3 coding sequence is TGTGCCAGCACTGCCGGGACTCCCTACGAGCAGTACTTC. Protein sequence: CASTAGTPYEQYF.

The rearrangement joins TRBV24-1 to TRBJ2-1; TRBD2 is a possible D gene (5 bases). V shed 1 base and J shed 1 base, with 10 bases lying between them. CDR1 is KGHDR, CDR2 SFDVKD, per germline. The CDR3 extends over 16 amino acids. In DNA form, the CDR3 reads TGTGCCACCAGTGATTTAGGCAGCGGTTCCTACAATGAGCAGTTCTTC. Translating it yields CATSDLGSGSYNEQFF.

The chain combines TRBV3-1 with TRBJ2-2; D gene uncertain. CDR1 and CDR2 (germline): LGHDT, YNNKEL (reference sequence). This CDR3 is built from 13 residues. Trimming took 2 bases from V and 6 from J, leaving 7 bases between them. The CDR3 bases are TGTGCCAGCAGCCAACGTGGGGCCGGGGAGCTGTTTTTT. This codes for CASSQRGAGELFF.

The rearrangement uses TRBV20-1 and TRBJ1-1; D is unclear. This CDR3 comprises 14 residues. V was clipped by 7 bases and J by 5 bases, with 20 bases between them. CDR1 DFQATT and CDR2 SNEGSKA come from the germline V gene (reference sequence). CDR3 loop: CSGAGGHSGTEAFF. The CDR3 coding sequence is TGCAGTGGGGCGGGAGGGCATAGCGGAACTGAAGCTTTCTTT.

This rearrangement joins TRBV10-3 to TRBJ2-7; the D gene is possibly TRBD2 (5 bases). The CDR3 contains 13 residues. Trimming pared 0 bases from V and 5 bases from J, leaving 8 bases between. The germline gives CDR1 ENHRY, CDR2 SYGVKD. The CDR3 is CAISESGRHEQYF. CDR3 coding DNA: TGTGCCATCAGTGAGTCGGGGAGACACGAGCAGTACTTC.

This sequence joins TRBV5-6 and TRBJ2-2; maybe TRBD1 (5 bases). Germline CDR1 is SGHDT and CDR2 is YYEEEE. There are 15 residues in the CDR3. V was shortened by 1 base and J by 2 bases, with 9 bases between the two germline ends. The chain's CDR3 is CASSLRTLNTGELFF. The CDR3 DNA follows: TGTGCCAGCAGCTTGAGGACACTCAACACCGGGGAGCTGTTTTTT. The full variable domain, completed using reference TRBV5-6 and TRBJ2-2, is DAGVTQSPTHLIKTRGQQVTLRCSPKSGHDTVSWYQQALGQGPQFIFQYYEEEERQRGNFPDRFSGHQFPNYSSELNVNALLLGDSALYLCASSLRTLNTGELFFGEGSRLTVL.

This clonotype showed up just a few times. The chain joins TRBV12-3 or TRBV12-4 to TRBJ1-4, with D possibly being TRBD1 (6 bases). The CDR3 contains 12 residues. V was shortened by 1 base and J by 11 bases, with 8 bases between the two germline ends. The CDR3 sequence: CASSLGGGKLFF. CDR3 bases: TGTGCCAGCAGTTTAGGAGGGGGGAAACTGTTTTTT.

This chain connects TRBV9 to TRBJ2-2; D might be TRBD1 (6 bases). The CDR3 spans 15 residues. Trimming shortened V by 4 bases and J by 6 bases, and 16 bases separated the two germline ends. Germline V lookup: CDR1 SGDLS, CDR2 YYNGEE. Written as DNA, the CDR3 is TGTGCCAGCAGCCCAGGAACGGGACAAGCCGGGGAGCTGTTTTTT. Translation gives CASSPGTGQAGELFF.

The rearrangement joins TRBV20-1 to TRBJ1-1; maybe TRBD1 (6 bases). Germline lookup yields CDR1 DFQATT and CDR2 SNEGSKA (reference sequence). The CDR3 is 15 amino acids. The germline V and J ends were trimmed by 0 bases and 3 bases, with 14 bases remaining between them. The CDR3 nucleotides read TGCAGTGCTAGAGATTCACAGGGCCACGACACTGAAGCTTTCTTT. Amino acids: CSARDSQGHDTEAFF.

The chain recombines TRBV10-1 with TRBJ2-1; weak D call: TRBD1 (5 bases). V dropped 0 bases and J dropped 5 bases, with 8 bases sitting between them. The CDR3 runs 14 residues. Germline V CDR1 and CDR2: WNHNN, SYGVQD (reference sequence). In nucleotides, the CDR3 is TGCGCCAGCAGTGAGTCGGTAGGGGACAATGAGCAGTTCTTC. This codes for CASSESVGDNEQFF.

This clonotype appeared a single time. The V call is TRBV7-2, the J call TRBJ2-7; D may be TRBD2 (5 bases). The CDR3 loop spans 13 amino acids. V was cut by 5 bases and J by 2 bases, with 10 bases left in between. Germline V lookup: CDR1 SGHTA, CDR2 FQGNSA. Here the CDR3 DNA reads TGTGCCAGCAGCCCCGCGAGGGCCTACGAGCAGTACTTC. Translated, it gives CASSPARAYEQYF.

A single count supports this clonotype. CDR3 DNA sequence: TGTGCCAGCAGCTTGGGGACAGGAAACACCGGGGAGCTGTTTTTT. It codes for CASSLGTGNTGELFF. The genes are TRBV12-3 or TRBV12-4 and TRBJ2-2; 8 bases are shared with TRBD1. The CDR3 consists of 15 residues. V shed 6 bases and J 2 bases; nucleotides not matched to a gene: 5.

The sample holds a few counts of this clonotype. The chain joins TRBV6-2 or TRBV6-3 to TRBJ2-1; D may be TRBD1 or TRBD2 (5 bases each). Germline V gene sequence: CDR1 MNHEY, CDR2 SVGEGT. The CDR3 consists of 16 residues. Trimming shortened V by 0 bases and J by 6 bases, and 15 bases separated the two germline ends. Written as DNA, the CDR3 is TGTGCCAGCAGTTACTCGATCGAGGGACGACCCAATGAGCAGTTCTTC. Protein sequence: CASSYSIEGRPNEQFF.

The chain uses TRBV7-9 and TRBJ1-3; D uncertain. Germline V gives CDR1 SEHNR, CDR2 FQNEAQ (reference sequence). The CDR3 has 15 amino acids. The V end was cut by 2 bases, the J end by 2 bases, with 10 bases between. In DNA form, the CDR3 reads TGTGCCAGCAGCTTACAGCAGAACCCTGGAAACACCATATATTTT. Protein product: CASSLQQNPGNTIYF. The variable domain in full, with the rest retrieved from reference TRBV7-9 and TRBJ1-3, is DTGVSQNPRHKITKRGQNVTFRCDPISEHNRLYWYRQTLGQGPEFLTYFQNEAQLEKSRLLSDRFSAERPKGSFSTLEIQRTEQGDSAMYLCASSLQQNPGNTIYFGEGSWLTVV.

CDR3: CASSLGQNTEAFF. CDR3 bases: TGTGCCAGCAGCTTGGGACAGAACACTGAAGCTTTCTTT. The chain uses TRBV7-9 and TRBJ1-1; D perhaps matches TRBD1 (6 bases). Trimming stripped 3 bases from V and 1 base from J, with 6 bases between. The CDR3 has 13 residues. Germline V CDR1 and CDR2: SEHNR, FQNEAQ (reference sequence).

The J gene is TRBJ1-1, the V gene TRBV7-9; no reliable D call. With 1 base removed from V and 4 bases from J, the gap between germline ends came to 4 bases. In germline, CDR1 is SEHNR, CDR2 FQNEAQ (reference sequence). This CDR3 contains 12 residues. CDR3 in amino acids: CASSLGSTEAFF. DNA of the CDR3: TGTGCCAGCAGCTTAGGGTCCACTGAAGCTTTCTTT.

The DNA of the CDR3 is TGTGCCAGCAGCTTAAACAGGGTGTCCACTGAAGCTTTCTTT. Its translation: CASSLNRVSTEAFF. V usage is TRBV11-3 and J usage is TRBJ1-1; possible D gene TRBD1, 6 bases. The CDR3 sequence is 14 residues long. Germline V gene data show CDR1 as SGHNT and CDR2 as YENEEA. The ends were cut back, 2 bases at V and 4 bases at J, with 11 bases in the middle.

The chain combines TRBV5-6 with TRBJ2-3; D call uncertain. Germline V gene lookup returns CDR1 SGHDT and CDR2 YYEEEE. Trimming shortened V by 4 bases and J by 2 bases, and 14 bases separated the two germline ends. The CDR3 has 15 amino acids. The CDR3 loop is CASSRSRRFTDTQYF. The CDR3 DNA follows: TGTGCCAGCAGCCGTAGCCGGAGATTCACAGATACGCAGTATTTT. Variable domain in full (rest from reference TRBV5-6 and TRBJ2-3): DAGVTQSPTHLIKTRGQQVTLRCSPKSGHDTVSWYQQALGQGPQFIFQYYEEEERQRGNFPDRFSGHQFPNYSSELNVNALLLGDSALYLCASSRSRRFTDTQYFGPGTRLTVL.

The chain joins TRBV30 to TRBJ2-6; D is tentatively TRBD1 or TRBD2 (6 bases each). This CDR3 has 14 amino acids. Germline CDR1 is GTSNPN and CDR2 is SVGIG (reference sequence). V lost 1 base, J lost 5 bases, and 9 bases lay in between. The CDR3 DNA sequence: TGTGCCTGGAGTGGGGGGGCCTGGGCCAACGTCCTGACTTTC. This codes for CAWSGGAWANVLTF. Full variable domain (missing parts from reference TRBV30 and TRBJ2-6): SQTIHQWPATLVQPVGSPLSLECTVEGTSNPNLYWYRQAAGRGLQLLFYSVGIGQISSEVPQNLSASRPQDRQFILSSKKLLLSDSGFYLCAWSGGAWANVLTFGAGSRLTVL.